This section outlines one T cell receptor beta chain sequence together with its context. CDR1 is SGHVS and CDR2 is FQNEAQ in the germline V gene. Deletions cut 5 bases from V and 2 bases from J, with 13 bases between. The CDR3 runs 14 residues. Authors' data handling: For nucleated cells, counts were estimated from reference gene primer amplification. Sequencing used immunoSEQ multiplex PCR; TCRdb keeps in-frame clones, though not all of them. The D gene and trimming were derived from the DNA, and the V and J assignments and clone size from that table. Of 210,000 or so clones listed, roughly 80% are singletons. This specimen belongs to a study of blood T cell repertoires in COVID-19. Study as a whole: Whether acute or convalescent, the COVID-19 samples came from the United States, Italy and Spain.

V is TRBV7-8 and J is TRBJ2-7; D is undetermined. The receptor was derived from a human donor in a cohort sampled during active COVID-19. The sequencing sample was made of peripheral blood. This CDR3 is CASSATLQPYEQYF. CDR3 bases: TGTGCCAGCAGCGCGACACTCCAGCCCTACGAGCAGTACTTC.